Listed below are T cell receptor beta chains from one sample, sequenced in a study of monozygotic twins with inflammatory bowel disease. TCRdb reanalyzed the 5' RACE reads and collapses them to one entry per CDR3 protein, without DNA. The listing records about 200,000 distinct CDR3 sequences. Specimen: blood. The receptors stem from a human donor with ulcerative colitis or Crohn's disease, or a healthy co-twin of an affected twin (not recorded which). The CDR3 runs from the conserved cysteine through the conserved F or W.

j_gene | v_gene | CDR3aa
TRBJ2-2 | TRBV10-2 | CASSEFRSGELFF
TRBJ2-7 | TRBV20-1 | CSARPLIDSYEQYF
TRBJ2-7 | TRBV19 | CASSISTAAYEQYF
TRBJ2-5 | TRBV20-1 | CSARDLRGLQYF
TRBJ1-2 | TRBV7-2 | CASSLAGGYTF
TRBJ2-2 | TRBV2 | CASIPEHYANTGELFF
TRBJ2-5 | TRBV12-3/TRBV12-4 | CASSPPSGGETQYF
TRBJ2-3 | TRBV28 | CASTERVGTDTQYF
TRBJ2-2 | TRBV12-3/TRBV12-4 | CASSSNRDLSTGELFF
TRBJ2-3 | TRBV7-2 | CASSSTSGGSFGHTQYF
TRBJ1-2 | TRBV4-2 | CASSQENSGNGYTF
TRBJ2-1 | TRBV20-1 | CSARDLETRPGKFF
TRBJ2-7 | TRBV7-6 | CASSLDTGVYYEQYF
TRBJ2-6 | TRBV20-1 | CSAKGTGGLSGANVLTF
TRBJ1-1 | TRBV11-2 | CASSFRGNTEAFF
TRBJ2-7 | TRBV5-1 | CASSLSDPSYEQYF
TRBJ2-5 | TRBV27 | CASSLQYQETQYF
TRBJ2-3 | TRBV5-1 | CASSFYAGPGPDTQYF
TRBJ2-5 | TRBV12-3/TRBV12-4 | CASRFTLETQYF
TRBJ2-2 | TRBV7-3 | CASSLTSGSGIGELFF
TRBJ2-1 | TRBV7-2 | CASSLDSGGAWNEQFF
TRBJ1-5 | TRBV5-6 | CASSLDRGGNQPQHF
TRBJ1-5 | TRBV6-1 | CASSERRNSNQPQHF
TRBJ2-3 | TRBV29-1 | CSVEPSGGHDTQYF
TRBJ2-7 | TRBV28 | CASRRRSYEQYF
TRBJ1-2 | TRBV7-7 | CASSLAVADNYGYTF
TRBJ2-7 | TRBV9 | CASGPSLASYEQYF
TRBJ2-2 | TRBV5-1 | CASGHSPDGELFF
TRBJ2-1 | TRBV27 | CASSSSGPLNEQFF
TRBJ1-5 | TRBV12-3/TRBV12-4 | CASRSSDQPQHF
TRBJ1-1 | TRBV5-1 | CASSESWGKTEAFF
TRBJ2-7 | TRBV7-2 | CASRHRSESSGLYF
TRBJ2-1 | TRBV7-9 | CASSLSVITDWDNEQFF
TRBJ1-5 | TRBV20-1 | CSATRPNQPQHF
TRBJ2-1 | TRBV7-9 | CASSFPRTGGPYNEQFF
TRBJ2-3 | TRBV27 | CASSLLDLGTDTQYF
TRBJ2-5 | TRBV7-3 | CASSLIGGGETQYF
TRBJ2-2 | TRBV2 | CASEDNTGELIF
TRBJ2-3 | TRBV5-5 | CASRLTSSSTDTQYF
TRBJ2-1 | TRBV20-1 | CSASPFTSRVSNEQFF
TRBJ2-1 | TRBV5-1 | CASSLYSPTGGEQFF
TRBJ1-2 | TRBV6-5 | CASSTGIRNGYTF
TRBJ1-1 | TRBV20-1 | CSASKGNTEAFF
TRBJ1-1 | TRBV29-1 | CCVARRGGNTEAFF
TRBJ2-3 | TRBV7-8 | CASSLVRSGDTQYF